One and the same sample provided the 31 T cell receptor beta chains below, sequenced in a study of lymphopenia after photon versus proton radiotherapy. Sequenced by immunoSEQ multiplex PCR; TCRdb stores in-frame clones only, minus some. The data contain about 22,000 clones, approximately 90% of them seen just once; the ten biggest clones take up roughly 10%. Sequencing was performed on peripheral blood, taken from a patient treated with proton-based radiotherapy. The receptors originated from an elderly man with esophageal cancer.

V is TRBV5-5 and J is TRBJ2-2, with D possibly TRBD2 on 5 matching bases. The CDR3 loop spans 13 amino acids. The V and J ends lost 1 base and 9 bases respectively, with 10 bases between them. Germline V gives CDR1 SGHKS, CDR2 YYEKEE (reference sequence). The CDR3 nucleotides read TGTGCCAGCAGCTTGTGGAGCGGCAGGGAGCTGTTTTTT. It yields the protein CASSLWSGRELFF.

The chain employs TRBV5-5 and TRBJ2-1; unclear D gene. V lost 0 bases and J lost 5, with 6 bases in between. Germline V gene sequence: CDR1 SGHKS, CDR2 YYEKEE (reference sequence). The CDR3 contains 13 residues. In nucleotides, the CDR3 is TGTGCCAGCAGCTTGGACTTTAACAATGAGCAGTTCTTC. This sequence encodes CASSLDFNNEQFF.

V and J are TRBV28 and TRBJ2-5; either TRBD1 or TRBD2 may fit D (5 bases each). CDR3 length: 11 amino acids. V lost 11 bases and J lost 7, with 14 bases in between. Per the germline V gene, CDR1 is MDHEN and CDR2 is SYDVKM. The CDR3 here is CASDGGMTQYF. The CDR3 DNA reads TGTGCCTCGGATGGGGGAATGACCCAGTACTTC.

V usage is TRBV7-2 and J usage is TRBJ2-7; 8 positions agree with TRBD2. CDR1 and CDR2 from the germline V gene are SGHTA and FQGNSA. The trim removed 1 base at V and 0 bases at J, leaving 5 bases unmatched. This CDR3 is built from 16 residues. CDR3 DNA: TGTGCCAGCAGCTTAGTAGCGGGACAAATCTCCTACGAGCAGTACTTC. This codes for CASSLVAGQISYEQYF.

This clone was detected only once. The V gene is TRBV18, the J gene TRBJ1-1; D is undetermined. The CDR3 has 16 residues. The V gene lost 2 bases and the J gene lost 4 bases, with 17 bases spanning the gap. CDR1 is KGHSH, CDR2 LQKENI, per germline. CDR3 residues: CASSPINGEAGTEAFF. The CDR3 coding sequence is TGTGCCAGCTCACCAATCAACGGGGAGGCGGGCACTGAAGCTTTCTTT.

The chain couples TRBV7-9 to TRBJ1-3; no reliable D call. Germline V CDR1 and CDR2: SEHNR, FQNEAQ (reference sequence). This CDR3 is 14 amino acids long. Between the trimmed V and J ends, which lost 0 bases and 3 bases, there was a span of 6 bases. CDR3 residues: CASSLASSGNTIYF. The CDR3 bases are TGTGCCAGCAGCTTAGCAAGTAGTGGAAACACCATATATTTT.

The rearrangement uses TRBV5-1 and TRBJ2-2, with TRBD2 matching over 14 bases. Trimming at V came to 3 bases and at J to 16 bases, leaving 8 bases not matched to a gene. Germline V CDR1 and CDR2: SGHRS, YFSETQ. The CDR3 has 14 amino acids. CDR3 region: CASSSGLAGGLPFF. For the CDR3, the DNA is TGCGCCAGCAGCTCCGGACTAGCGGGAGGATTGCCGTTTTTT.

The chain combines TRBV5-6 with TRBJ1-5, with D perhaps TRBD1 (6 bases). The CDR3 loop spans 16 amino acids. V was shortened by 2 bases and J by 0 bases, with 12 bases between the two germline ends. CDR1 is SGHDT and CDR2 is YYEEEE in the germline V gene. The CDR3 loop reads CASSFWIGGSNQPQHF. CDR3 DNA sequence: TGTGCCAGCAGCTTCTGGATAGGGGGTAGCAATCAGCCCCAGCATTTT.

This chain links TRBV7-2 with TRBJ1-6, with D perhaps TRBD1 (6 bases). This CDR3 has 15 residues. The V end was cut by 1 base, the J end by 6 bases, with 10 bases between. Germline CDR1 reads SGHTA; CDR2 reads FQGNSA. The CDR3 DNA is TGTGCCAGCAGCTTAGTTTTAGGGGGTAATTCACCCCTCCACTTT. Protein: CASSLVLGGNSPLHF.

This chain joins TRBV23-1 and TRBJ2-3; no clear D gene. TRBV23-1 belongs to the ORF category, with a function that is uncertain. Trimming removed 0 bases at V and 0 bases at J, with 13 bases between. The CDR3 sequence is 17 residues long. For the CDR3, the DNA is TGCGCCAGCAGTCAATCGGGTCAGGCCTTTAGCACAGATACGCAGTATTTT. This encodes CASSQSGQAFSTDTQYF.

This chain uses TRBV7-2 with TRBJ2-2; no definite D call. V lost 1 base and J lost 2, with 5 bases in between. In germline, CDR1 is SGHTA, CDR2 FQGNSA. The CDR3 extends over 14 amino acids. This CDR3 reads CASSLELNTGELFF. DNA for the CDR3: TGTGCCAGCAGCTTAGAACTAAACACCGGGGAGCTGTTTTTT.

V and J are TRBV19 and TRBJ1-5, with D hard to call. V dropped 7 bases and J dropped 9 bases, with 31 bases sitting between them. CDR3 length equals 18 residues. Germline CDR1 is LNHDA and CDR2 is SQIVND (reference sequence). The CDR3 region is CASTSFSQNVPDHRPQHF. DNA for the CDR3: TGTGCCAGTACCTCCTTTTCCCAGAACGTCCCTGATCACCGGCCCCAGCATTTT.

This sequence joins TRBV19 and TRBJ2-7; weak D call: TRBD2 (6 bases). Trimming cost V 6 bases and J 2 bases, with 11 bases left between them. CDR3 size: 13 residues. Germline loops: CDR1 LNHDA, CDR2 SQIVND (reference sequence). Here the CDR3 reads CASSTTGAYEQYF. The DNA for the CDR3 is TGTGCCAGTAGCACCACGGGGGCCTACGAGCAGTACTTC.

This clone was seen a few times. The DNA for the CDR3 is TGTGCCAGCAGTGAGTATGAGGGGGCCCTGAACACTGAAGCTTTCTTT. Protein sequence: CASSEYEGALNTEAFF. V and J are TRBV2 and TRBJ1-1, with 7 positions matching TRBD1. The CDR3 is made up of 16 amino acids. The V and J ends lost 3 bases and 0 bases, in that order; junction bases with no gene match: 7. Germline V lookup: CDR1 SNHLY, CDR2 FYNNEI.

This rearrangement joins TRBV25-1 to TRBJ2-5; 9 bases match TRBD2. V lost 6 bases, J lost 2 bases, and 4 bases stayed unmatched. The CDR3 runs to 14 residues. Germline CDR1 MGHDK, CDR2 SYGVNS. The DNA for the CDR3 is TGTGCCAGCAGCCTAGCGGGGCTACAAGAGACCCAGTACTTC. This sequence encodes CASSLAGLQETQYF.

The V call is TRBV4-3, the J call TRBJ1-4; the D is unclear. V gave up 5 bases and J gave up 0 bases, with 10 bases separating them. The germline V gene encodes CDR1 LGHNA and CDR2 YSLEER. The CDR3 loop spans 15 amino acids. Here the CDR3 DNA reads TGCGCCAGCAGCGTAGGACGAGCAACTAATGAAAAACTGTTTTTT. It is translated as CASSVGRATNEKLFF.

This chain links TRBV5-1 with TRBJ1-1; D ambiguous. CDR3 length: 13 residues. The germline gives CDR1 SGHRS, CDR2 YFSETQ. The V gene lost 4 bases and the J gene lost 1 base, with 8 bases spanning the gap. CDR3 nucleotides: TGCGCCAGCAGCCAATTACAGAACACTGAAGCTTTCTTT. Residues: CASSQLQNTEAFF.

The J gene is TRBJ2-7, the V gene TRBV5-1; possibly TRBD1 for D (6 bases). The V end lost 0 bases, the J end lost 3 bases, and 7 bases lay between the germline ends. The CDR3 has 13 amino acids. Germline-derived CDR1 and CDR2 are SGHRS and YFSETQ. CDR3 DNA: TGCGCCAGCAGCTTGGAACAGGGCTACGAGCAGTACTTC. Protein: CASSLEQGYEQYF.

CDR3 sequence reads: CASSTRASIGNNEQFF. The CDR3 DNA reads as TGTGCCAGCAGCACCAGGGCTAGCATCGGGAACAATGAGCAGTTCTTC. The chain carries TRBV9 and TRBJ2-1; D may match TRBD1 or TRBD2 (5 bases each). Germline V CDR1 and CDR2: SGDLS, YYNGEE. This CDR3 region has 16 residues. Trimming stripped 4 bases from V and 5 bases from J, with 19 bases between.

This clone occurred once. The rearrangement links TRBV28 to TRBJ2-2; 8 bases map to TRBD2. Germline V CDR1 and CDR2: MDHEN, SYDVKM. The CDR3 is 15 residues long. The ends lost 6 bases at V and 7 bases at J; junction bases unmatched: 10. CDR3 loop: CASSVLTSGVGELFF. As DNA, the CDR3 is TGTGCCAGCAGCGTTTTAACTAGCGGTGTCGGGGAGCTGTTTTTT.

V is TRBV5-1 and J is TRBJ1-4; 7 bases align to TRBD1. This CDR3 is built from 13 residues. Germline V gives CDR1 SGHRS, CDR2 YFSETQ. J lost 4 bases, V lost 7 bases, and 4 bases had no gene match. The CDR3 region has the DNA TGCGCCAGCCACCGGGACAGTAATGAAAAACTGTTTTTT. It translates to CASHRDSNEKLFF.

The genes are TRBV18 and TRBJ2-1; D unclear. V dropped 1 base and J dropped 5 bases, with 12 bases sitting between them. In germline, CDR1 is KGHSH, CDR2 LQKENI. CDR3 length: 15 amino acids. The CDR3 sequence: CASSPRQGAHNEQFF. The CDR3 DNA sequence: TGTGCCAGCTCACCACGGCAAGGAGCGCACAATGAGCAGTTCTTC.

The chain's CDR3 is CASSQTSSGGSYEQYF. CDR3 sequence (DNA): TGCGCCAGCAGCCAGACGTCTAGCGGGGGCTCCTACGAGCAGTACTTC. The chain joins TRBV4-1 to TRBJ2-7, with TRBD2 matching over 10 bases. Germline CDR1 and CDR2: MGHRA and YSYEKL. Germline trimming cut 3 bases from V and 0 bases from J; bases unmatched to any gene: 5. The CDR3 extends over 16 amino acids.

A remark on this clone: The identical CDR3 is also encoded by other nucleotide sequences in the sample. The V gene is TRBV7-6, the J gene TRBJ2-7, with D uncertain. Germline V gene data show CDR1 as SGHVS and CDR2 as FNYEAQ. Trimming removed 4 bases at V and 3 bases at J, with 10 bases between. This CDR3 comprises 13 residues. CDR3 nucleotides: TGTGCCAGCAGCTCCGGACCGAACTACGAGCAGTACTTC. Translating it yields CASSSGPNYEQYF.

Details on this clone: The junction and the germline gene differ at one end; a read error may be behind it. Other DNA sequences from this sample encode an identical CDR3 as well. This rearrangement joins TRBV30 to TRBJ2-5; D is perhaps TRBD1 or TRBD2 (6 bases each). Germline CDR1 and CDR2: GTSNPN and SVGIG (reference sequence). The CDR3 consists of 13 residues. CDR3 amino acids: CAWRVLQGGTQYF. The CDR3 nucleotides are TGTGCCTGGAGGGTCCTTCAAGGGGGGACCCAATACTTC.

This sequence joins TRBV6-1 and TRBJ2-1; possibly TRBD2 for D (5 bases). The CDR3 contains 14 residues. Trimming shortened V by 8 bases and J by 4 bases, and 15 bases separated the two germline ends. Germline V gene sequence: CDR1 MNHNS, CDR2 SASEGT. The CDR3 sequence: CASHIGVSYNEQFF. DNA for the CDR3: TGTGCCAGCCATATCGGGGTGTCGTACAATGAGCAGTTCTTC.

Note on this clone: This same CDR3 is encoded by further DNA sequences in the sample. The rearrangement joins TRBV5-6 to TRBJ2-5, with D uncertain. Trimming took 1 base from V and 5 from J, leaving 3 bases between them. This CDR3 is built from 11 residues. In germline, CDR1 is SGHDT, CDR2 YYEEEE. CDR3 nucleotides: TGTGCCAGCAGCTTGAGGGAGACCCAGTACTTC. Translated, it gives CASSLRETQYF.

V and J are TRBV6-5 and TRBJ1-1; maybe TRBD1 (5 bases). The V and J ends lost 7 bases and 0 bases respectively, with 9 bases between them. This CDR3 is built from 13 residues. CDR1 and CDR2 (germline): MNHEY, SVGAGI. CDR3 amino acids: CASTTALNTEAFF. CDR3 in DNA: TGTGCCAGCACGACAGCTTTGAACACTGAAGCTTTCTTT.

This CDR3 reads CASSPSGTNTGELFF. The CDR3, as DNA: TGTGCCAGCAGCCCTAGCGGTACGAACACCGGGGAGCTGTTTTTT. The chain carries TRBV7-9 and TRBJ2-2; 7 bases line up with TRBD2. This CDR3 is built from 15 residues. CDR1 is SEHNR, CDR2 FQNEAQ, per germline (reference sequence). J lost 0 bases, V lost 5 bases, and 3 bases had no gene match.

J is TRBJ1-1 and V is TRBV5-1; D uncertain. Trimming took 4 bases from V and 1 from J, leaving 11 bases between them. Germline lookup yields CDR1 SGHRS and CDR2 YFSETQ. The CDR3 consists of 14 residues. CDR3 protein: CASSPTGRNTEAFF. CDR3 in DNA: TGCGCCAGCAGCCCCACGGGTCGGAACACTGAAGCTTTCTTT.

The chain's CDR3 is CSGGGDIYGYTF. For the CDR3, the DNA is TGCAGCGGCGGTGGGGACATCTATGGCTACACCTTC. V is TRBV29-1 and J is TRBJ1-2, with D possibly matching TRBD1 (6 bases). The V end was cut by 7 bases, the J end by 4 bases, with 13 bases between. Germline CDR1 SQVTM, CDR2 ANQGSEA. CDR3 length: 12 amino acids.